This entry lists 26 T cell receptor beta chains sequenced from one sample in a study of blood T cell repertoires in COVID-19. Generated by immunoSEQ multiplex PCR, the TCRdb table keeps only in-frame clones and is missing some. Seen here are 400,000 or so clones, 70% to 90% observed once, and the top ten hold less than 0.95%. Sequencing was done on a sample of peripheral blood. These receptors were taken from a man younger than 35 with COVID-19, enrolled during active disease.

This chain joins TRBV29-1 and TRBJ2-1; TRBD1 agrees at 10 bases. CDR1 and CDR2 from the germline V gene are SQVTM and ANQGSEA. CDR3 length: 12 residues. Unmatched junction bases numbered 6, after V lost 7 bases and J lost 9 bases. Here the CDR3 DNA reads TGCAGCGCAGGGACAGGGGACGGTGAGCAGTTCTTC. Its protein product is CSAGTGDGEQFF.

V gene TRBV7-9 combines with J gene TRBJ2-1; D may be TRBD2 (6 bases). CDR3 length: 12 residues. V gave up 4 bases and J gave up 12 bases, with 13 bases separating them. Per germline, CDR1 SEHNR and CDR2 FQNEAQ (reference sequence). The CDR3 sequence is CASSSDKRAQFF. DNA for the CDR3: TGTGCCAGCAGCTCCGATAAGCGGGCGCAGTTCTTC.

This clone came up a few times. This sequence joins TRBV5-6 and TRBJ1-3; D gene unclear. The CDR3 consists of 15 residues. The germline V gene encodes CDR1 SGHDT and CDR2 YYEEEE. V was pared by 1 base and J by 4 bases, with 12 bases between. The CDR3 reads CASSLSQVLGNTIYF. For the CDR3, the DNA is TGTGCCAGCAGCTTGTCCCAGGTTTTGGGAAACACCATATATTTT.

The chain links TRBV11-3 to TRBJ1-3; no firm D call. The CDR3 loop spans 14 amino acids. Trimming shortened V by 8 bases and J by 0 bases, and 11 bases separated the two germline ends. Germline values: CDR1 SGHNT, CDR2 YENEEA. In DNA form, the CDR3 reads TGTGCCAGCCAAACTCTCTTCTCTGGAAACACCATATATTTT. Its translation is CASQTLFSGNTIYF.

This chain uses TRBV11-2 with TRBJ1-2, with 9 bases identical to TRBD1. From germline, CDR1 is SGHAT and CDR2 FQNNGV. The CDR3 is made up of 18 amino acids. The V and J ends lost 3 bases and 4 bases, in that order; junction bases with no gene match: 15. The DNA of the CDR3 is TGTGCCAGCAGCTTCCCAGTAAGACAGGGGGTTATTCCCTATGGCTACACCTTC. It yields the protein CASSFPVRQGVIPYGYTF.

The chain employs TRBV13 and TRBJ2-1; 14 bases map to TRBD2. J was trimmed by 13 bases and V by 4 bases; bases with no gene match: 6. CDR1 PRHDT and CDR2 FYEKMQ come from the germline V gene (reference sequence). The CDR3 loop spans 14 amino acids. This chain's CDR3 is CASSSGTSGSRQFF. The CDR3 DNA reads TGTGCCAGCAGCTCCGGGACTAGCGGGAGCCGACAGTTCTTC. Based on the CDR3 plus reference TRBV13 and TRBJ2-1, the full variable domain is AAGVIQSPRHLIKEKRETATLKCYPIPRHDTVYWYQQGPGQDPQFLISFYEKMQSDKGSIPDRFSAQQFSDYHSELNMSSLELGDSALYFCASSSGTSGSRQFFGPGTRLTVL.

The chain couples TRBV29-1 to TRBJ2-3; a weak D match, TRBD1 (6 bases). Germline V gene lookup returns CDR1 SQVTM and CDR2 ANQGSEA. Deletions cut 6 bases from V and 0 bases from J, with 13 bases between. This CDR3 has 14 residues. The CDR3 spells CSVRGSFSTDTQYF. The CDR3 DNA is TGCAGCGTGAGGGGGAGTTTTAGCACAGATACGCAGTATTTT.

The genes are TRBV4-1 and TRBJ2-2, with D tentatively TRBD1 (5 bases). Germline V lookup: CDR1 MGHRA, CDR2 YSYEKL. The CDR3 totals 16 residues. The V end was cut by 1 base, the J end by 6 bases, with 15 bases between. DNA of the CDR3: TGCGCCAGCAGCCAAGCAGGGTTCCCCCAACCCGGGGAGCTGTTTTTT. It yields the protein CASSQAGFPQPGELFF.

This clone turned up a few times. The chain recombines TRBV27 with TRBJ2-7; perhaps TRBD2 as D (6 bases). Germline assignment: CDR1 MNHEY and CDR2 SMNVEV (reference sequence). There are 14 residues in the CDR3. V was clipped by 6 bases and J by 1 base, with 13 bases between them. The DNA of the CDR3 is TGTGCCAGCAGGGGTGGGACTCTGTCCTACGAGCAGTACTTC. Encoded protein: CASRGGTLSYEQYF.

The chain recombines TRBV9 with TRBJ1-3; D gene ambiguous. The V and J ends lost 4 bases and 0 bases respectively, with 14 bases between them. The CDR3 consists of 16 residues. CDR1 is SGDLS, CDR2 YYNGEE, per germline. The DNA for the CDR3 is TGTGCCAGCAGCTCTAGAAGTGGGAGCTCTGGAAACACCATATATTTT. Residues: CASSSRSGSSGNTIYF.

The chain joins TRBV9 to TRBJ2-5, with D tentatively TRBD2 (5 bases). Per germline, CDR1 SGDLS and CDR2 YYNGEE. Trimming took 0 bases from V and 0 from J, leaving 12 bases between them. The CDR3 has 16 residues. CDR3 protein: CASSVGSGLYQETQYF. The CDR3, as DNA: TGTGCCAGCAGCGTAGGGAGCGGATTGTACCAAGAGACCCAGTACTTC. Full variable domain (remainder filled in from reference TRBV9 and TRBJ2-5): DSGVTQTPKHLITATGQRVTLRCSPRSGDLSVYWYQQSLDQGLQFLIQYYNGEERAKGNILERFSAQQFPDLHSELNLSSLELGDSALYFCASSVGSGLYQETQYFGPGTRLLVL.

This clone turned up a few times. V and J are TRBV18 and TRBJ2-2; D gene uncertain. Trimming shortened V by 1 base and J by 3 bases, and 12 bases separated the two germline ends. CDR1 and CDR2 (germline): KGHSH, LQKENI. This CDR3 spans 16 amino acids. Here the CDR3 reads CASSPRSLRDTGELFF. The CDR3, as DNA: TGTGCCAGCTCACCACGAAGTCTGAGAGACACCGGGGAGCTGTTTTTT.

The V and J genes are TRBV7-3 and TRBJ2-1; TRBD2 agrees at 11 bases. The CDR3 is 15 residues long. V shed 4 bases and J 9 bases; nucleotides not matched to a gene: 8. Germline assignment: CDR1 SGHTA and CDR2 FQGTGA. CDR3 residues: CASSSGLAGGGEQFF. For the CDR3, the DNA is TGTGCCAGCAGCTCTGGGCTAGCGGGGGGAGGTGAGCAGTTCTTC.

This sequence joins TRBV27 and TRBJ2-7, with 12 bases identical to TRBD2. This CDR3 comprises 16 residues. CDR1 MNHEY and CDR2 SMNVEV come from the germline V gene (reference sequence). The V gene end was trimmed by 0 bases and the J gene end by 7 bases; junction bases not matched to a gene: 7. As DNA, the CDR3 is TGTGCCAGCAGTTTATCGGGCGGACTAGCGGGGCAAGAGCAGTACTTC. Amino acid sequence: CASSLSGGLAGQEQYF.

This chain uses TRBV11-2 with TRBJ1-2; 8 bases fit TRBD1. Trimming cost V 5 bases and J 3 bases; bases outside gene matches: 2. The CDR3 length is 13 residues. From germline, CDR1 is SGHAT and CDR2 FQNNGV. In nucleotides, the CDR3 is TGTGCCAGCAGCAAGGACAGGGACTATGGCTACACCTTC. It codes for CASSKDRDYGYTF. Looking up the rest from reference TRBV11-2 and TRBJ1-2 gives the full variable domain: EAGVAQSPRYKIIEKRQSVAFWCNPISGHATLYWYQQILGQGPKLLIQFQNNGVVDDSQLPKDRFSAERLKGVDSTLKIQPAKLEDSAVYLCASSKDRDYGYTFGSGTRLTVV.

The V call is TRBV10-2, the J call TRBJ2-1; 10 bases match TRBD2. Germline V gene sequence: CDR1 WSHSY, CDR2 SAAADI. The J segment lost 6 bases and the V segment lost 7 bases, leaving 9 bases of the junction unmatched. This CDR3 region has 15 residues. CDR3 DNA: TGCGCCAGCACCCCTAGCGGGAGACAGTTCAATGAGCAGTTCTTC. It encodes CASTPSGRQFNEQFF.

The chain's CDR3 is CASSWGGAHGGYTF. CDR3 DNA: TGTGCCAGCAGTTGGGGAGGGGCCCACGGAGGCTACACCTTC. V gene TRBV6-5 combines with J gene TRBJ1-2; D might be TRBD1 (5 bases). The CDR3 loop spans 14 amino acids. V shed 4 bases and J shed 8 bases, with 17 bases lying between them. Germline lookup yields CDR1 MNHEY and CDR2 SVGAGI.

This clone was found a few times. The CDR3 nucleotides are TGTGCCAGCAGCAAAGAAGCAGGGAGGAGGCCCTACAATGAGCAGTTCTTC. Amino acids: CASSKEAGRRPYNEQFF. The rearrangement joins TRBV21-1 to TRBJ2-1; TRBD2 was called by the table and not checked on the DNA. TRBV21-1 is assigned pseudogene status. This CDR3 is 17 amino acids long.

The chain employs TRBV9 and TRBJ1-1; 8 bases agree with TRBD1. Trimming at V came to 4 bases and at J to 4 bases, leaving 6 bases not matched to a gene. Germline V lookup: CDR1 SGDLS, CDR2 YYNGEE. CDR3 length: 14 residues. The CDR3 reads CASSIQGQGTEAFF. The CDR3 nucleotides are TGTGCCAGCAGCATCCAAGGACAGGGCACTGAAGCTTTCTTT.

This clone was detected a few times. This rearrangement joins TRBV19 to TRBJ1-3; no definite D call. V was shortened by 9 bases and J by 0 bases, with 21 bases between the two germline ends. The CDR3 length is 17 residues. The germline V gene encodes CDR1 LNHDA and CDR2 SQIVND (reference sequence). As DNA, the CDR3 is TGTGCCAGATTGAGTTCCGGGTCCCCCTTCTCTGGAAACACCATATATTTT. Its protein product is CARLSSGSPFSGNTIYF.

This sequence joins TRBV7-9 and TRBJ1-1; the match to TRBD1 covers 7 bases. This CDR3 contains 14 residues. Germline CDR1 is SEHNR and CDR2 is FQNEAQ (reference sequence). J gave up 4 bases and V 4 bases, and 6 bases lay outside the gene matches. CDR3 nucleotides: TGTGCCAGCAGCTCGGGGGACAGACCCACTGAAGCTTTCTTT. Residues: CASSSGDRPTEAFF.

The chain has TRBV29-1 and TRBJ1-1; D is uncertain. The V gene lost 2 bases and the J gene lost 7 bases, with 17 bases spanning the gap. The CDR3 loop spans 14 amino acids. In germline, CDR1 is SQVTM, CDR2 ANQGSEA. The CDR3 nucleotides are TGCAGCGTTGAAAGGCGTCGGGCCGGAGGTGAAGCTTTCTTT. Translated: CSVERRRAGGEAFF.

The genes are TRBV7-3 and TRBJ2-3; 15 bases fit TRBD2. This CDR3 has 15 amino acids. V trimming: 5 bases; J trimming: 6 bases; junction bases outside the gene matches: 3. Germline CDR1 and CDR2: SGHTA and FQGTGA. The CDR3 DNA is TGTGCCAGCAGCAGAGGGACTAGCGGGAGGGATACGCAGTATTTT. As protein: CASSRGTSGRDTQYF.

The V call is TRBV2, the J call TRBJ1-5; 10 bases are a match to TRBD1. CDR3 length equals 15 residues. Germline values: CDR1 SNHLY, CDR2 FYNNEI. With V trimmed by 4 bases and J by 1 base, 1 base remained unmatched. CDR3 sequence reads: CASSGDRGSNQPQHF. CDR3 DNA sequence: TGTGCCAGCAGTGGGGACAGGGGAAGCAATCAGCCCCAGCATTTT.

CDR3 nucleotides: TGCGCCAGCAGCTTGACAGGGCCTCAGGAGGAGACCCAGTACTTC. It encodes CASSLTGPQEETQYF. V and J are TRBV5-1 and TRBJ2-5, with D possibly being TRBD1 (6 bases). In germline, CDR1 is SGHRS, CDR2 YFSETQ. There are 15 residues in the CDR3. Trimming pared 1 base from V and 5 bases from J, leaving 15 bases between. The full variable domain, rest sourced from reference TRBV5-1 and TRBJ2-5, is KAGVTQTPRYLIKTRGQQVTLSCSPISGHRSVSWYQQTPGQGLQFLFEYFSETQRNKGNFPGRFSGRQFSNSRSEMNVSTLELGDSALYLCASSLTGPQEETQYFGPGTRLLVL.

V and J are TRBV7-9 and TRBJ2-5; 9 bases are shared with TRBD1. Germline trimming cut 0 bases from V and 2 bases from J; bases unmatched to any gene: 1. Germline CDR1 SEHNR, CDR2 FQNEAQ (reference sequence). The CDR3 is 15 amino acids. CDR3 nucleotides: TGTGCCAGCAGCTTAGCAGACAGGGGGCAAGAGACCCAGTACTTC. Protein: CASSLADRGQETQYF.